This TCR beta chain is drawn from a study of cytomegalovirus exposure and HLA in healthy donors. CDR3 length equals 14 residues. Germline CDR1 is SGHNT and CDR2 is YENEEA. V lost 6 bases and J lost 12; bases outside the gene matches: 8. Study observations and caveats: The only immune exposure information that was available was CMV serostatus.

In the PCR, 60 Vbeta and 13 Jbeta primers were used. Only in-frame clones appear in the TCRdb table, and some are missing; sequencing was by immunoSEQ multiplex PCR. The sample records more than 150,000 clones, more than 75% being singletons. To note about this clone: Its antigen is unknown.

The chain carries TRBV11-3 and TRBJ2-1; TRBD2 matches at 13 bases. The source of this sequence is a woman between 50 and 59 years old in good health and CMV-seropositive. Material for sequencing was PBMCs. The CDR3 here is CASSTSGGARRQFF. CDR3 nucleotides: TGTGCCAGCAGTACTAGCGGGGGGGCCCGTCGGCAGTTCTTC.